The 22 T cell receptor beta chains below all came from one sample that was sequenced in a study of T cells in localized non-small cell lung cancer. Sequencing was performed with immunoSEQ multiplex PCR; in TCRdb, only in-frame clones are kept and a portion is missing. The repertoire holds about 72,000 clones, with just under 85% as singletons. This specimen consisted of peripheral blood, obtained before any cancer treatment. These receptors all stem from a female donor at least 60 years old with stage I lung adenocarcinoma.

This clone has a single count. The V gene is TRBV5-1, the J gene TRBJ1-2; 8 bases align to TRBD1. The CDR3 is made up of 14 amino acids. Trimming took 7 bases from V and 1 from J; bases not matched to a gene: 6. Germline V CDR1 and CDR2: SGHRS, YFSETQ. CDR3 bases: TGCGCCAGCGGGTGGACAGGGTTTAACTATGGCTACACCTTC. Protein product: CASGWTGFNYGYTF.

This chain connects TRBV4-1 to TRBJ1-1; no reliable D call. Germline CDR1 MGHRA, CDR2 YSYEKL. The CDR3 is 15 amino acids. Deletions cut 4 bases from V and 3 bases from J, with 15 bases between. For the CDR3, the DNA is TGCGCCAGCAGCCGGGTGGTGAATTCTTACACTGAAGCTTTCTTT. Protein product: CASSRVVNSYTEAFF.

The CDR3 nucleotides read TGTGCCACCCTAGGGTACAATGAGCAGTTCTTC. Its translation is CATLGYNEQFF. J is TRBJ2-1 and V is TRBV6-1, with D hard to call. V lost 10 bases and J 4 bases, leaving 8 bases between the germline ends. This CDR3 has 11 residues. The germline V gene encodes CDR1 MNHNS and CDR2 SASEGT.

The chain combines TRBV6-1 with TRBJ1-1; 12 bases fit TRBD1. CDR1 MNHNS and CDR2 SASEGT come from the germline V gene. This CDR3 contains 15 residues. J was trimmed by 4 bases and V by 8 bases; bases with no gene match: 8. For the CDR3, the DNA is TGTGCCAGCGCCCGGGACAGGGGGCAGGGCACTGAAGCTTTCTTT. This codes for CASARDRGQGTEAFF.

The CDR3 DNA sequence: TGTGCCAGCAGTTACTTACGGGGAACGACTGAAGCTTTCTTT. Protein: CASSYLRGTTEAFF. The rearrangement links TRBV27 to TRBJ1-1; D not certain. There are 14 residues in the CDR3. V gave up 4 bases and J gave up 5 bases, with 14 bases separating them. Per the germline V gene, CDR1 is MNHEY and CDR2 is SMNVEV (reference sequence).

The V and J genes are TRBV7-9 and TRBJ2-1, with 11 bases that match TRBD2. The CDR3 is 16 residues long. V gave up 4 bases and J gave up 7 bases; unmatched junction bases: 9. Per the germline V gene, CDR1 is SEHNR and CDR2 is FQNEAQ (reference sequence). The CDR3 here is CASSSSGRRAKNEQFF. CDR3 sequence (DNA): TGTGCCAGCAGCTCTAGCGGGAGGAGGGCGAAGAATGAGCAGTTCTTC.

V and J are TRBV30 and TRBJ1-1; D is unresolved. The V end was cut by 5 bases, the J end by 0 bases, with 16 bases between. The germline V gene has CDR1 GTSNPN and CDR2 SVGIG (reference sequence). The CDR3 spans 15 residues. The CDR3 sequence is CAWDPRSRLNTEAFF. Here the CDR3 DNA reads TGTGCCTGGGACCCACGTAGTCGTTTGAACACTGAAGCTTTCTTT.

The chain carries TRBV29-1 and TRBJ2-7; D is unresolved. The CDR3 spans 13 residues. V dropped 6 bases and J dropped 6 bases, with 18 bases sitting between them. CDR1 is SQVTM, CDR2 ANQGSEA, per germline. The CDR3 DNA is TGCAGCGTCTCCGCCACCCCTGGCGTCGAGCAGTACTTC. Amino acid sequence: CSVSATPGVEQYF.

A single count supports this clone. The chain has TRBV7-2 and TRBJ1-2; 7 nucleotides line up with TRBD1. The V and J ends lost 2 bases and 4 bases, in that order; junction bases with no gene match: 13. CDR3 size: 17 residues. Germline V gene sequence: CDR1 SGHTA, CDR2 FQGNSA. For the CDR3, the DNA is TGTGCCAGCAGCTTAACAGTCTCCGGACAGGCAGCCTATGGCTACACCTTC. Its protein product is CASSLTVSGQAAYGYTF.

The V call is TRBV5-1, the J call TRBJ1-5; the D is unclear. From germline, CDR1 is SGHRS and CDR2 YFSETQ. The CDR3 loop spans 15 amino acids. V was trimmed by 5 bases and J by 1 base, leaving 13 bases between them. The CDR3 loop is CASSRELGSNQPQHF. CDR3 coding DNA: TGCGCCAGCAGTCGCGAGCTAGGCAGCAATCAGCCCCAGCATTTT.

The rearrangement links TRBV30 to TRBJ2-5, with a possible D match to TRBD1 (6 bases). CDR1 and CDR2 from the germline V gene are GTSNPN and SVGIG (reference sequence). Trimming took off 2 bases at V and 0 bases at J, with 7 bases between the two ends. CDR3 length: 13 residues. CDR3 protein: CAWSRTDQETQYF. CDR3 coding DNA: TGTGCCTGGAGTAGGACAGACCAAGAGACCCAGTACTTC.

The CDR3 nucleotides read TGTGCCAGCAGCCAAGAATGGGGCGAGCAGTACTTC. Protein sequence: CASSQEWGEQYF. This chain joins TRBV14 and TRBJ2-7, with unresolved D. The V and J ends lost 0 bases and 6 bases respectively, with 6 bases between them. Germline lookup yields CDR1 SGHDN and CDR2 FVKESK. The CDR3 contains 12 residues.

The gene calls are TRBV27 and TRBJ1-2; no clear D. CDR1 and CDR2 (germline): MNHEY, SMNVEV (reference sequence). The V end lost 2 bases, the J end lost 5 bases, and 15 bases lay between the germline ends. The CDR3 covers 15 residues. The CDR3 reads CASSLAAPGGYGYTF. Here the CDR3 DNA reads TGTGCCAGCAGTTTAGCGGCCCCAGGAGGGTATGGCTACACCTTC.

The chain's CDR3 is CASSPKAGGGETQYF. CDR3 DNA sequence: TGTGCCAGCAGCCCAAAAGCGGGAGGGGGGGAGACCCAGTACTTC. This chain joins TRBV5-4 and TRBJ2-5; 10 bases map to TRBD2. This CDR3 has 15 amino acids. J lost 5 bases, V lost 4 bases, and 8 bases had no gene match. Per germline, CDR1 SGHNT and CDR2 YYREEE (reference sequence).

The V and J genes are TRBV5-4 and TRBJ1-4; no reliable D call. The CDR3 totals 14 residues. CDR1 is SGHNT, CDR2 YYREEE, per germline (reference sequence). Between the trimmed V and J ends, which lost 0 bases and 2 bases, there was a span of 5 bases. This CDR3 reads CASSLGRTNEKLFF. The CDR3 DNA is TGTGCCAGCAGCTTGGGAAGGACTAATGAAAAACTGTTTTTT.

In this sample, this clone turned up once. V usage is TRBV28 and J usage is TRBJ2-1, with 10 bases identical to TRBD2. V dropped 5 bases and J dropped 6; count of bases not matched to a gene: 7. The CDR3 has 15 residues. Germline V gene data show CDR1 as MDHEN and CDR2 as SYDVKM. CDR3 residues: CASSSSGRSSNEQFF. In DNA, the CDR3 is TGTGCCAGCAGTAGTAGCGGGAGGTCGTCCAATGAGCAGTTCTTC.

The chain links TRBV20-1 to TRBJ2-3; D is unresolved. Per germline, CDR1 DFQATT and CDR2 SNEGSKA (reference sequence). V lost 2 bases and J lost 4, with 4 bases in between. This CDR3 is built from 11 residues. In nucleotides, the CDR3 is TGCAGTGCTAGACAGGCAGATACGCAGTATTTT. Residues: CSARQADTQYF.

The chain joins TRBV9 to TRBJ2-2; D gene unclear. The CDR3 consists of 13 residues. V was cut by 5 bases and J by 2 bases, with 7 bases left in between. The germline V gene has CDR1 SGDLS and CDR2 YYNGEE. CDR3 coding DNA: TGTGCCAGCAGGACTCCAAACACCGGGGAGCTGTTTTTT. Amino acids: CASRTPNTGELFF.

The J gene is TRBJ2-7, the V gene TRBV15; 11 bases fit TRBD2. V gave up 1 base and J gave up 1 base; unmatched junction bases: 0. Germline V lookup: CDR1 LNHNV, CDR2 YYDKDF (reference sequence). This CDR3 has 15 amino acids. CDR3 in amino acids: CATSRGTSGSYEQYF. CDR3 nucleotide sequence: TGTGCCACCAGCAGAGGGACTAGCGGGTCCTACGAGCAGTACTTC.

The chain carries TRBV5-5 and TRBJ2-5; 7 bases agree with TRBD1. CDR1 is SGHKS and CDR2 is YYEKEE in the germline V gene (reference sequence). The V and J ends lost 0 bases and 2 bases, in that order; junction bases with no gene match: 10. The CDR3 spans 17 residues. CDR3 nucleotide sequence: TGTGCCAGCAGCTTGGCGGCGAGGGGACAGAAACAAGAGACCCAGTACTTC. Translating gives CASSLAARGQKQETQYF.

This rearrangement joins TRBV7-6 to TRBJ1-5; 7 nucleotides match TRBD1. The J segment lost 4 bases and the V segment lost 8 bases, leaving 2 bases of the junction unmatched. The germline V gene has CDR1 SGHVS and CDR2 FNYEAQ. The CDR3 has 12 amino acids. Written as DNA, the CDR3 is TGTGCCAGCGGGGACAGTAATCAGCCCCAGCATTTT. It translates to CASGDSNQPQHF.

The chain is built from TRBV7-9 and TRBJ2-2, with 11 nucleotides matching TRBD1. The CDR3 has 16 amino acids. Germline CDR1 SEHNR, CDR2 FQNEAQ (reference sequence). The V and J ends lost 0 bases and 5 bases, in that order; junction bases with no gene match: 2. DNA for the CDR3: TGTGCCAGCAGCTTAGCGGACAGGGGGCTGACCGGGGAGCTGTTTTTT. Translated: CASSLADRGLTGELFF.